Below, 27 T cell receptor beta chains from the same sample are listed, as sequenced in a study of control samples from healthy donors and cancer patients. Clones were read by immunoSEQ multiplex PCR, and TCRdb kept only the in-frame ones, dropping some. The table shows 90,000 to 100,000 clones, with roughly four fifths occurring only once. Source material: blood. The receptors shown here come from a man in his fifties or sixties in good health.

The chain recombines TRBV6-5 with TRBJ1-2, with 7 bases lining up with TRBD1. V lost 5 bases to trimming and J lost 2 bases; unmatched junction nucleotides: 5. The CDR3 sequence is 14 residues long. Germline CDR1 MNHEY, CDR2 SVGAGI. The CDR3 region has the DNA TGTGCCAGCAGTCACCCGACAGGGAACTATGGCTACACCTTC. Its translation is CASSHPTGNYGYTF.

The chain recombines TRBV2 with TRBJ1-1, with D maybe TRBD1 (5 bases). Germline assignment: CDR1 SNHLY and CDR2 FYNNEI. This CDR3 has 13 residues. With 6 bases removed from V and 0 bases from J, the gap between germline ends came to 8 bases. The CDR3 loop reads CASRGPMNTEAFF. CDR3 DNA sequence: TGTGCCAGCAGGGGACCTATGAACACTGAAGCTTTCTTT.

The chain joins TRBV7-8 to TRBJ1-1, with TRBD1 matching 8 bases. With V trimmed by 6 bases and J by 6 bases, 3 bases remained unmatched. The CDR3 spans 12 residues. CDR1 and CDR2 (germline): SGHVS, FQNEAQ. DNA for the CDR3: TGTGCCAGCAGGATACAGGGGGCTGAAGCTTTCTTT. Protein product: CASRIQGAEAFF.

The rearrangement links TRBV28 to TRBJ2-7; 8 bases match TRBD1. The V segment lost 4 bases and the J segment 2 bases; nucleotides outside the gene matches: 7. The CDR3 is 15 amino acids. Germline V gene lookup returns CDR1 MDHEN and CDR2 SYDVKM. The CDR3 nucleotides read TGTGCCAGCAGTTCCTATCCGGGACAGGCCTACGAGCAGTACTTC. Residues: CASSSYPGQAYEQYF.

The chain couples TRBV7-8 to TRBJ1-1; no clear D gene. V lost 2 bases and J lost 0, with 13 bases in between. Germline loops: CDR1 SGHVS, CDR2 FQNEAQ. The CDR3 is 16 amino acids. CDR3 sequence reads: CASSLRAGSMNTEAFF. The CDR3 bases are TGTGCCAGCAGCTTAAGGGCAGGAAGTATGAACACTGAAGCTTTCTTT.

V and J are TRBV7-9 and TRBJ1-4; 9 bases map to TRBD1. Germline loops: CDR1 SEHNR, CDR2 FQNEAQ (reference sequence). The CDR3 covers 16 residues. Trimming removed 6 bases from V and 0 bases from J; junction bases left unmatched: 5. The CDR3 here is CASRRGQGATNEKLFF. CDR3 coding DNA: TGTGCCAGCAGGAGGGGACAGGGTGCAACTAATGAAAAACTGTTTTTT.

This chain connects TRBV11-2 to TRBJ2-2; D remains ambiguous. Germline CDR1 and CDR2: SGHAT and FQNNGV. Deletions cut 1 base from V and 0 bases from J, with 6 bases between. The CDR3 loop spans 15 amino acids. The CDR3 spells CASSLGISNTGELFF. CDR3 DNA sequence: TGTGCCAGCAGCTTAGGGATCTCGAACACCGGGGAGCTGTTTTTT. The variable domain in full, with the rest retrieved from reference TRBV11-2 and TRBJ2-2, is EAGVAQSPRYKIIEKRQSVAFWCNPISGHATLYWYQQILGQGPKLLIQFQNNGVVDDSQLPKDRFSAERLKGVDSTLKIQPAKLEDSAVYLCASSLGISNTGELFFGEGSRLTVL.

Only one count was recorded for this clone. CDR3 bases: TGTGCCAGCTCACAACTACCGCAGGGGAAGAACACCGGGGAGCTGTTTTTT. Translation: CASSQLPQGKNTGELFF. The chain combines TRBV18 with TRBJ2-2; TRBD1 might be the D (6 bases). V was clipped by 4 bases and J by 1 base, with 16 bases between them. Germline V lookup: CDR1 KGHSH, CDR2 LQKENI. The CDR3 sequence is 17 residues long.

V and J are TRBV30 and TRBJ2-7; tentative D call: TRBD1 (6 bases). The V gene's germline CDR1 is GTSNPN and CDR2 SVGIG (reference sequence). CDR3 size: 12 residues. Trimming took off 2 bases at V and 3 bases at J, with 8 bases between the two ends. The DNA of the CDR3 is TGTGCCTGGAGTAAAGGGGGCTACGAGCAGTACTTC. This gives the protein CAWSKGGYEQYF.

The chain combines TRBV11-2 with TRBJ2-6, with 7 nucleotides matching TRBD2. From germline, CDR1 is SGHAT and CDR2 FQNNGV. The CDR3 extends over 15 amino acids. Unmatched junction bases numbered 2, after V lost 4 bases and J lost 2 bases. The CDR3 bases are TGTGCCAGCAGCTCCGCGGGGGCTGGGGCCAACGTCCTGACTTTC. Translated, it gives CASSSAGAGANVLTF.

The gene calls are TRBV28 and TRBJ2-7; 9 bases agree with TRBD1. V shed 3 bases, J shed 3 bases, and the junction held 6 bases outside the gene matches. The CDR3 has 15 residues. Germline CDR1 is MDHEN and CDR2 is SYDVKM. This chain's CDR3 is CASSLGQGTLYEQYF. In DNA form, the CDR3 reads TGTGCCAGCAGTTTGGGACAGGGCACTCTCTACGAGCAGTACTTC. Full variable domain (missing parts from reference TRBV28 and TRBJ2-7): DVKVTQSSRYLVKRTGEKVFLECVQDMDHENMFWYRQDPGLGLRLIYFSYDVKMKEKGDIPEGYSVSREKKERFSLILESASTNQTSMYLCASSLGQGTLYEQYFGPGTRLTVT.

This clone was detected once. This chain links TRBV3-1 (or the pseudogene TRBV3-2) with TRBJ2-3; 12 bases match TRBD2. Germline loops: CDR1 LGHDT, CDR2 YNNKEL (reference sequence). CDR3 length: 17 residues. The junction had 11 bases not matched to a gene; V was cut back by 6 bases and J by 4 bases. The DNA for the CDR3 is TGTGCCAGCAGACCTAACCGACTAGCGGGAGTCCCAGATACGCAGTATTTT. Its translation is CASRPNRLAGVPDTQYF.

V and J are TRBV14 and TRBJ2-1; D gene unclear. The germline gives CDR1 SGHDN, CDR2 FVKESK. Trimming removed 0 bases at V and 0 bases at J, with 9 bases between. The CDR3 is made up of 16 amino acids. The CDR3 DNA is TGTGCCAGCAGCCAAGATTTAGGCGGCTCCTACAATGAGCAGTTCTTC. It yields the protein CASSQDLGGSYNEQFF.

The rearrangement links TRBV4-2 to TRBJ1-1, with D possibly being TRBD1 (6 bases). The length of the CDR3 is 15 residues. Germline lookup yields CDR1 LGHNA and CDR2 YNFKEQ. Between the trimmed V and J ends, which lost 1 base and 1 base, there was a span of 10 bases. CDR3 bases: TGTGCCAGCAGCCAAGCCCCACAGGGGAACACTGAAGCTTTCTTT. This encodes CASSQAPQGNTEAFF.

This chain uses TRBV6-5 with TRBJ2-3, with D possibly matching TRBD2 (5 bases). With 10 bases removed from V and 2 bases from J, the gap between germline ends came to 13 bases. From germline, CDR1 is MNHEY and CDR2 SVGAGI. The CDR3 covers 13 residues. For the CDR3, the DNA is TGTGCCACCCGACTACCCCCCACAGATACGCAGTATTTT. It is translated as CATRLPPTDTQYF.

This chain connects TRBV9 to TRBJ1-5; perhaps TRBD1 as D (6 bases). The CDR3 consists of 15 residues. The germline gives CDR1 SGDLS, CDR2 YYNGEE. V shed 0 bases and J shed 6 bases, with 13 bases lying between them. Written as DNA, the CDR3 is TGTGCCAGCAGCGTAGACGGACAGAGTACTCAGCCCCAGCATTTT. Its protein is CASSVDGQSTQPQHF.

The CDR3 DNA reads as TGTGCCACCAGCAGAACGGGGGGCGGCTATGGCTACACCTTC. Residues: CATSRTGGGYGYTF. V usage is TRBV15 and J usage is TRBJ1-2; D is perhaps TRBD1 (6 bases). The V gene lost 2 bases and the J gene lost 4 bases, with 11 bases spanning the gap. Germline CDR1 LNHNV, CDR2 YYDKDF (reference sequence). This CDR3 has 14 residues.

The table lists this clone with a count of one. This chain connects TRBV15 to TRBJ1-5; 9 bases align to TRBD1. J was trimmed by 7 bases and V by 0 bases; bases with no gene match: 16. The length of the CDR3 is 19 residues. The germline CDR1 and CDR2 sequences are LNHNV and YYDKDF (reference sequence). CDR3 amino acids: CATSRDVGESGTGHQPQHF. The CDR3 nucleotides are TGTGCCACCAGCAGAGATGTTGGGGAATCCGGGACAGGGCACCAGCCCCAGCATTTT.

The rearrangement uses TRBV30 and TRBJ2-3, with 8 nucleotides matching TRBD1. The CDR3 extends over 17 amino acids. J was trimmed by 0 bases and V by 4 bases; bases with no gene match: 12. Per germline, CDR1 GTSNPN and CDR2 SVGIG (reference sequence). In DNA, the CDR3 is TGTGCCTGGAAAAGTTGGGACAGGCCCCTTAGCACAGATACGCAGTATTTT. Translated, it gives CAWKSWDRPLSTDTQYF.

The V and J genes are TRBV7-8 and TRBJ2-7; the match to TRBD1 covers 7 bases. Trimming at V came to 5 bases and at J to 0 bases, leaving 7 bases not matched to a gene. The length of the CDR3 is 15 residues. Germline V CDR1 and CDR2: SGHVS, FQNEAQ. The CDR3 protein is CASSPRGPGSYEQYF. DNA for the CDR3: TGTGCCAGCAGCCCAAGGGGGCCCGGCTCCTACGAGCAGTACTTC.

The CDR3 DNA sequence: TGTGCCAGCAGCTTAGTTGGGGGAGGGCCTGAAGATACGCAGTATTTT. Residues: CASSLVGGGPEDTQYF. This chain uses TRBV7-2 with TRBJ2-3; 7 bases agree with TRBD2. Trimming cost V 1 base and J 5 bases; bases outside gene matches: 9. From germline, CDR1 is SGHTA and CDR2 FQGNSA. This CDR3 has 16 amino acids.

This CDR3 reads CASSLKTGDLRGTDTQYF. DNA of the CDR3: TGTGCCAGCAGCTTAAAAACGGGCGACCTTCGGGGCACAGATACGCAGTATTTT. The rearrangement uses TRBV13 and TRBJ2-3; no firm D call. Germline values: CDR1 PRHDT, CDR2 FYEKMQ (reference sequence). The CDR3 has 18 amino acids. Deletions cut 2 bases from V and 1 base from J, with 19 bases between. The full variable domain, completed using reference TRBV13 and TRBJ2-3, is AAGVIQSPRHLIKEKRETATLKCYPIPRHDTVYWYQQGPGQDPQFLISFYEKMQSDKGSIPDRFSAQQFSDYHSELNMSSLELGDSALYFCASSLKTGDLRGTDTQYFGPGTRLTVL.

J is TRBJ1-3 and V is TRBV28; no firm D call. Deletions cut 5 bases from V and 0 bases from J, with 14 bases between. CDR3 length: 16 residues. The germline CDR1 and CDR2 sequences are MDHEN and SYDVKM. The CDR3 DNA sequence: TGTGCCAGCAGTCTCGCCCCGACGTACTCTGGAAACACCATATATTTT. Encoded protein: CASSLAPTYSGNTIYF.

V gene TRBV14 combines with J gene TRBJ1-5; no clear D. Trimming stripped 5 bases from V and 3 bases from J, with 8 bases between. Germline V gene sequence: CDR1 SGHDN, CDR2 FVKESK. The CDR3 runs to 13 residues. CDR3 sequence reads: CASSEGLNQPQHF. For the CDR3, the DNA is TGTGCCAGCAGCGAAGGGCTCAATCAGCCCCAGCATTTT.

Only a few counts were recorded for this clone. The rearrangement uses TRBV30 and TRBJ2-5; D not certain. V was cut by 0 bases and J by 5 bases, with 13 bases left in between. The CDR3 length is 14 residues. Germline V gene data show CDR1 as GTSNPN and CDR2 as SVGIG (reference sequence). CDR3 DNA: TGTGCCTGGAGTGTTATGCAGGAGAGGGAGACCCAGTACTTC. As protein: CAWSVMQERETQYF.

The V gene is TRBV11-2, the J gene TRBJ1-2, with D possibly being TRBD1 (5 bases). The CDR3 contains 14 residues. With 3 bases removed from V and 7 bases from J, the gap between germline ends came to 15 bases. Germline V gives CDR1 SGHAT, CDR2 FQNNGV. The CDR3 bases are TGTGCCAGCAGCTTGGGGCTCTGGGGCAGTGGCTACACCTTC. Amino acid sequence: CASSLGLWGSGYTF.

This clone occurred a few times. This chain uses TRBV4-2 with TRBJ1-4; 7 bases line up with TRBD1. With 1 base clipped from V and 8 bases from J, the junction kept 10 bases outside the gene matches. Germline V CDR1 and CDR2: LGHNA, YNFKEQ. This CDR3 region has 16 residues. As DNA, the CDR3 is TGTGCCAGCAGCCAAGCGTTCGGGACAGAAAGCGAAAAACTGTTTTTT. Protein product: CASSQAFGTESEKLFF.